The clone carrying this TCR beta chain was seen ten or more times. What it binds is not known. Individual cDNA molecules carried attached unique molecular identifiers. TCRdb processed the 5' RACE reads anew with MiXCR; each CDR3 protein has one entry. The table shows tens of thousands of distinct CDR3 sequences, with about 12% occurring only once. The data stem from a study of early T cells in non-severe SARS-CoV-2 infection. Study background: Sequencing used unsorted whole-blood bulk RNA, so chains lack pairing. Notes on the study in general: Anti-spike CD8 responses were favored by VDJdb matching, which missed private and CD4 specificities.

The sequence came from an adult who was a healthcare worker with PCR-confirmed SARS-CoV-2 infection or an uninfected control (not recorded which). Sequencing used whole blood.

The CDR3 loop is CASSIDRGRVYGYTF. The DNA for the CDR3 is TGTGCCAGCAGCATTGACAGGGGGCGGGTCTATGGCTACACCTTC. The chain is built from TRBV11-2 and TRBJ1-2; 10 nucleotides line up with TRBD1. The germline CDR1 and CDR2 sequences are SGHAT and FQNNGV. The CDR3 has 15 residues. J was trimmed by 4 bases and V by 5 bases; bases with no gene match: 7.